The 21 T cell receptor beta chains below all came from one sample that was sequenced in a study of blood T cell repertoires in COVID-19. TCRdb's table, derived via immunoSEQ multiplex PCR, lists solely in-frame clones and lacks some. The sample yields a few hundred thousand clones, roughly nine tenths seen once. The sequenced sample consisted of peripheral blood. The receptors derive from a man in his fifties or sixties who had recovered from COVID-19.

CDR3 residues: CASRTTGNVHEQYF. The CDR3 DNA reads TGTGCCAGCAGAACGACAGGGAACGTCCACGAGCAGTACTTC. The V gene is TRBV2, the J gene TRBJ2-7, with TRBD1 identical over 7 bases. Germline values: CDR1 SNHLY, CDR2 FYNNEI. V shed 6 bases and J 5 bases; nucleotides not matched to a gene: 10. This CDR3 has 14 residues.

The chain employs TRBV7-7 and TRBJ2-3; 11 bases are a match to TRBD2. This CDR3 has 15 amino acids. The germline gives CDR1 SSHAT, CDR2 FNYEAQ (reference sequence). Trimming at V came to 5 bases and at J to 4 bases, leaving 5 bases not matched to a gene. Written as DNA, the CDR3 is TGTGCCAGCAGCCCCGGGACTAGCGGATCAGATACGCAGTATTTT. This encodes CASSPGTSGSDTQYF. Full variable domain (remainder filled in from reference TRBV7-7 and TRBJ2-3): GAGVSQSPRYKVTKRGQDVTLRCDPISSHATLYWYQQALGQGPEFLTYFNYEAQPDKSGLPSDRFSAERPEGSISTLTIQRTEQRDSAMYRCASSPGTSGSDTQYFGPGTRLTVL.

The gene calls are TRBV19 and TRBJ2-7; maybe TRBD2 (7 bases). This CDR3 has 11 residues. Germline lookup yields CDR1 LNHDA and CDR2 SQIVND (reference sequence). The CDR3 sequence: CGEGDVGEQYF. The CDR3 DNA reads TGTGGGGAGGGGGACGTTGGCGAGCAGTACTTC. The full variable domain, rest sourced from reference TRBV19 and TRBJ2-7, is DGGITQSPKYLFRKEGQNVTLSCEQNLNHDAMYWYRQDPGQGLRLIYYSQIVNDFQKGDIAEGYSVSREKKESFPLTVTSAQKNPTAFYLCGEGDVGEQYFGPGTRLTVT.

The J gene is TRBJ2-7, the V gene TRBV30, with 10 bases aligning to TRBD1. V dropped 1 base and J dropped 4; count of bases not matched to a gene: 10. CDR1 GTSNPN and CDR2 SVGIG come from the germline V gene (reference sequence). The CDR3 runs 16 residues. The CDR3: CAWSAPVPGQGYEQYF. Here the CDR3 DNA reads TGTGCCTGGAGTGCGCCAGTCCCGGGACAGGGGTACGAGCAGTACTTC.

This rearrangement joins TRBV7-2 to TRBJ1-1; no reliable D call. Germline V gene sequence: CDR1 SGHTA, CDR2 FQGNSA. This CDR3 is built from 14 residues. V was clipped by 2 bases and J by 4 bases, with 11 bases between them. The CDR3 reads CASSLSPRATEAFF. The DNA of the CDR3 is TGTGCCAGCAGCTTAAGTCCGAGGGCCACTGAAGCTTTCTTT. Supplemented by reference TRBV7-2 and TRBJ1-1, the full variable domain reads GAGVSQSPSNKVTEKGKDVELRCDPISGHTALYWYRQSLGQGLEFLIYFQGNSAPDKSGLPSDRFSAERTGGSVSTLTIQRTQQEDSAVYLCASSLSPRATEAFFGQGTRLTVV.

V is TRBV7-2 and J is TRBJ1-2; 7 nucleotides agree with TRBD1. The CDR3 is 15 amino acids. J gave up 4 bases and V 5 bases, and 10 bases lay outside the gene matches. Germline CDR1 and CDR2: SGHTA and FQGNSA. Here the CDR3 reads CASSTEHRGGYGYTF. The CDR3 DNA reads TGTGCCAGCAGCACCGAACACAGGGGTGGCTATGGCTACACCTTC. The variable domain in full, with the rest retrieved from reference TRBV7-2 and TRBJ1-2, is GAGVSQSPSNKVTEKGKDVELRCDPISGHTALYWYRQSLGQGLEFLIYFQGNSAPDKSGLPSDRFSAERTGGSVSTLTIQRTQQEDSAVYLCASSTEHRGGYGYTFGSGTRLTVV.

V and J are TRBV30 and TRBJ2-7; 7 positions agree with TRBD2. CDR3 length: 14 residues. The germline V gene has CDR1 GTSNPN and CDR2 SVGIG (reference sequence). The ends lost 4 bases at V and 7 bases at J; junction bases unmatched: 13. The CDR3 region has the DNA TGTGCCTGGACCGAAACAGTTGGGGGGGGAGAGCAGTACTTC. This translates into CAWTETVGGGEQYF.

The chain recombines TRBV7-2 with TRBJ2-7; D is uncertain. This CDR3 is 14 amino acids long. Trimming took 8 bases from V and 0 from J, leaving 14 bases between them. CDR1 is SGHTA and CDR2 is FQGNSA in the germline V gene. This chain's CDR3 is CASRSTLSSYEQYF. The CDR3 DNA is TGTGCCAGCCGTTCAACCTTGAGCTCCTACGAGCAGTACTTC. Based on the CDR3 plus reference TRBV7-2 and TRBJ2-7, the full variable domain is GAGVSQSPSNKVTEKGKDVELRCDPISGHTALYWYRQSLGQGLEFLIYFQGNSAPDKSGLPSDRFSAERTGGSVSTLTIQRTQQEDSAVYLCASRSTLSSYEQYFGPGTRLTVT.

The gene calls are TRBV19 and TRBJ2-3; perhaps TRBD2 as D (7 bases). The V gene's germline CDR1 is LNHDA and CDR2 SQIVND (reference sequence). Deletions cut 6 bases from V and 1 base from J, with 20 bases between. The CDR3 totals 17 residues. CDR3 in DNA: TGTGCCAGTAGCTGGGGGGGCCCTACCAGGGGCACAGATACGCAGTATTTT. Its protein is CASSWGGPTRGTDTQYF.

The chain is built from TRBV19 and TRBJ1-4, with D hard to call. Trimming stripped 5 bases from V and 6 bases from J, with 16 bases between. The CDR3 runs 15 residues. Germline CDR1 LNHDA, CDR2 SQIVND (reference sequence). CDR3 residues: CASSPRLPRDEKLFF. The CDR3 region has the DNA TGTGCCAGTAGTCCCCGTCTCCCACGGGATGAAAAACTGTTTTTT.

V usage is TRBV21-1 and J usage is TRBJ2-1; the table's D call of TRBD1 was not tested on the DNA. TRBV21-1 is an annotated pseudogene. CDR3 length: 13 residues. CDR3 sequence reads: CASSKGGGHEQFF. DNA for the CDR3: TGTGCCAGCAGCAAAGGAGGGGGCCATGAGCAGTTCTTC.

The genes are TRBV5-6 and TRBJ2-5, with 7 bases aligning to TRBD2. The germline gives CDR1 SGHDT, CDR2 YYEEEE. V was pared by 3 bases and J by 5 bases, with 10 bases of the junction left unmatched. CDR3 length equals 15 residues. CDR3 sequence reads: CASSWPGGGAETQYF. The CDR3 DNA follows: TGTGCCAGCAGCTGGCCTGGCGGGGGTGCGGAGACCCAGTACTTC. The full variable domain, with the rest looked up from reference TRBV5-6 and TRBJ2-5, is DAGVTQSPTHLIKTRGQQVTLRCSPKSGHDTVSWYQQALGQGPQFIFQYYEEEERQRGNFPDRFSGHQFPNYSSELNVNALLLGDSALYLCASSWPGGGAETQYFGPGTRLLVL.

This clone was recorded once. The same CDR3 also results from other DNA sequences found in this sample. This chain links TRBV18 with TRBJ1-1, with D possibly being TRBD1 (6 bases). There are 14 residues in the CDR3. Germline V CDR1 and CDR2: KGHSH, LQKENI. Between the trimmed V and J ends, which lost 3 bases and 0 bases, there was a span of 8 bases. The CDR3 DNA follows: TGTGCCAGCTCACCCGGGACATTGAACACTGAAGCTTTCTTT. The encoded protein is CASSPGTLNTEAFF.

The chain links TRBV13 to TRBJ2-1; TRBD2 agrees at 7 bases. The CDR3 extends over 14 amino acids. V dropped 8 bases and J dropped 2; count of bases not matched to a gene: 6. The V gene's germline CDR1 is PRHDT and CDR2 FYEKMQ (reference sequence). CDR3 in amino acids: CASVPRGAYNEQFF. The CDR3 bases are TGTGCCAGCGTTCCCCGGGGGGCCTACAATGAGCAGTTCTTC.

The chain uses TRBV3-1 (or the pseudogene TRBV3-2) and TRBJ2-5, with D possibly TRBD2 on 7 matching bases. The V and J ends lost 0 bases and 2 bases respectively, with 13 bases between them. CDR3 length equals 16 residues. CDR1 is LGHDT and CDR2 is YNNKEL in the germline V gene (reference sequence). The CDR3 sequence is CASSQDFGGLQETQYF. The DNA of the CDR3 is TGTGCCAGCAGCCAAGATTTCGGGGGGCTGCAAGAGACCCAGTACTTC.

Note on this clone: The same CDR3 is also encoded by other DNA sequences in this sample. This chain joins TRBV29-1 and TRBJ2-5; D remains ambiguous. With 4 bases removed from V and 2 bases from J, the gap between germline ends came to 8 bases. The CDR3 is 12 amino acids. Germline V gene sequence: CDR1 SQVTM, CDR2 ANQGSEA. The CDR3 loop reads CSVGASQETQYF. As DNA, the CDR3 is TGCAGCGTTGGGGCCAGTCAAGAGACCCAGTACTTC.

This chain connects TRBV19 to TRBJ2-4; D not certain. CDR1 and CDR2 from the germline V gene are LNHDA and SQIVND (reference sequence). The CDR3 is 11 residues long. Trimming removed 1 base at V and 11 bases at J, with 6 bases between. This CDR3 is CASSIGQLQYF. The CDR3 coding sequence is TGTGCCAGTAGTATAGGACAACTTCAGTACTTC. The full variable domain, completed using reference TRBV19 and TRBJ2-4, is DGGITQSPKYLFRKEGQNVTLSCEQNLNHDAMYWYRQDPGQGLRLIYYSQIVNDFQKGDIAEGYSVSREKKESFPLTVTSAQKNPTAFYLCASSIGQLQYFGAGTRLSVL.

The chain has TRBV4-1 and TRBJ2-5; 7 positions agree with TRBD1. Trimming at V came to 5 bases and at J to 1 base, leaving 4 bases not matched to a gene. CDR1 and CDR2 (germline): MGHRA, YSYEKL. CDR3 length equals 14 residues. This CDR3 is CASSTGTAQETQYF. Written as DNA, the CDR3 is TGCGCCAGCAGCACTGGGACAGCCCAAGAGACCCAGTACTTC.

The J gene is TRBJ2-3, the V gene TRBV15; 12 bases agree with TRBD2. The CDR3 loop spans 15 amino acids. Germline V CDR1 and CDR2: LNHNV, YYDKDF (reference sequence). J was trimmed by 0 bases and V by 9 bases; bases with no gene match: 4. This CDR3 reads CATSSGGVSTDTQYF. The DNA of the CDR3 is TGTGCCACGTCTAGCGGGGGGGTGAGCACAGATACGCAGTATTTT.

The chain has TRBV9 and TRBJ2-5, with D unresolved. The germline gives CDR1 SGDLS, CDR2 YYNGEE. The CDR3 runs 14 residues. Trimming removed 3 bases from V and 4 bases from J, with 13 bases in between. CDR3 bases: TGTGCCAGCAGCGCGACTCCAATCGCAGAGACCCAGTACTTC. Translated: CASSATPIAETQYF.

The chain has TRBV5-5 and TRBJ1-1; no reliable D call. Germline V CDR1 and CDR2: SGHKS, YYEKEE (reference sequence). V dropped 4 bases and J dropped 0 bases, with 13 bases sitting between them. CDR3 length equals 15 residues. For the CDR3, the DNA is TGTGCCAGCAGCCTGGGCTACGTAATGAACACTGAAGCTTTCTTT. Its translation is CASSLGYVMNTEAFF.